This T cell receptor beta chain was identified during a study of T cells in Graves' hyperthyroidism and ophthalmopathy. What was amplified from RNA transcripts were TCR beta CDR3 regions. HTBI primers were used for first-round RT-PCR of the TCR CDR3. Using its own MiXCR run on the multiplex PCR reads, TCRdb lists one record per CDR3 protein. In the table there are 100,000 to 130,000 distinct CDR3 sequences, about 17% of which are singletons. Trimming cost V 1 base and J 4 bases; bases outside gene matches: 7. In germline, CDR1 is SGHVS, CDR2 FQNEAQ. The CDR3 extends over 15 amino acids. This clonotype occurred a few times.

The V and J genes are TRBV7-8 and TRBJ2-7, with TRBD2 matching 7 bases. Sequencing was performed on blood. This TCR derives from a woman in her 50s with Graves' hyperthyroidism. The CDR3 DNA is TGTGCCAGCAGCTTAGTGGCGGGAGCCCTGTACGAGCAGTACTTC. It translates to CASSLVAGALYEQYF.